The TCR beta chain under discussion was sequenced for a study of blood T cell repertoires in COVID-19. Assay: immunoSEQ multiplex PCR; the TCRdb copy retains only in-frame clones and omits some. In the table there are hundreds of thousands of clones, approximately 87% of which are singletons. The germline V and J ends were trimmed by 0 bases and 6 bases, with 18 bases remaining between them. The CDR3 has 16 residues. Germline CDR1 SEHNR, CDR2 FQNEAQ (reference sequence). This TCR was recovered from a man aged 60 to 69 who had recovered from COVID-19. The sequencing input was peripheral blood. The rearrangement joins TRBV7-9 to TRBJ2-7; D is possibly TRBD1 (5 bases). This CDR3 is CASSLAVAVRASEQYF. The CDR3 nucleotides read TGTGCCAGCAGCTTAGCCGTCGCGGTCAGGGCCTCCGAGCAGTACTTC.